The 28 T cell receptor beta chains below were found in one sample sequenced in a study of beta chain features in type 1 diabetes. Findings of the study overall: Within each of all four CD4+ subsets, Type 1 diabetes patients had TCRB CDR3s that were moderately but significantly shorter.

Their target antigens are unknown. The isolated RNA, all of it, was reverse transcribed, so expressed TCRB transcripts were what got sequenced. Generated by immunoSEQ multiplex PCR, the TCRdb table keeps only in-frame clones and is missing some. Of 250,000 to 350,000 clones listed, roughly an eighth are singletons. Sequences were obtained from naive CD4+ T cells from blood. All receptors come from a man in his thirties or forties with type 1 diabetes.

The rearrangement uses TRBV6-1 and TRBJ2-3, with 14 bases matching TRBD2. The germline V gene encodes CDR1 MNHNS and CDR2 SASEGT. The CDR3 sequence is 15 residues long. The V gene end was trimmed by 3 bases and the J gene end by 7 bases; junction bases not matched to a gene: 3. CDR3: CASSETSGRGYTQYF. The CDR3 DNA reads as TGTGCCAGCAGTGAGACTAGCGGGAGGGGATATACGCAGTATTTT.

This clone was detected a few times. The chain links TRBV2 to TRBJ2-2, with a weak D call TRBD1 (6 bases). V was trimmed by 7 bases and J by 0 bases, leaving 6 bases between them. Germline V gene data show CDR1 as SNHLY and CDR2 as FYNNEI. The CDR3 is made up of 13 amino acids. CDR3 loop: CASKGANTGELFF. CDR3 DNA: TGTGCCAGCAAGGGGGCGAACACCGGGGAGCTGTTTTTT. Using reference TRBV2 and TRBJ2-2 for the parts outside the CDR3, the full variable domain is EPEVTQTPSHQVTQMGQEVILRCVPISNHLYFYWYRQILGQKVEFLVSFYNNEISEKSEIFDDQFSVERPDGSNFTLKIRSTKLEDSAMYFCASKGANTGELFFGEGSRLTVL.

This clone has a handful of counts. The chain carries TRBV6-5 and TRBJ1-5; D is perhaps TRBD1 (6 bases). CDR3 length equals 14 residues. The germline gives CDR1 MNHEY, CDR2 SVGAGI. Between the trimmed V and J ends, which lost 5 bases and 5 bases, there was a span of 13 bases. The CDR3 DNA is TGTGCCAGCAGTCCCCCAGGGGAGCATCAGCCCCAGCATTTT. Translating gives CASSPPGEHQPQHF.

This CDR3 is CASRPGQGSQPQHF. The CDR3 DNA reads as TGTGCCAGCCGACCGGGACAGGGGAGTCAGCCCCAGCATTTT. The genes are TRBV28 and TRBJ1-5; 10 bases align to TRBD1. Germline V gene sequence: CDR1 MDHEN, CDR2 SYDVKM. The V segment lost 8 bases and the J segment 6 bases; nucleotides outside the gene matches: 7. CDR3 length equals 14 residues.

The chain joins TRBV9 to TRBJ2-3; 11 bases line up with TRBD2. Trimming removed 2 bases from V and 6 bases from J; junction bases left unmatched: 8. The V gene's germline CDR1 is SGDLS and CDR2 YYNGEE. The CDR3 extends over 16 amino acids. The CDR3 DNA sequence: TGTGCCAGCAGCGTTGGCGGGCTAGCGGGAGGTGATACGCAGTATTTT. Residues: CASSVGGLAGGDTQYF.

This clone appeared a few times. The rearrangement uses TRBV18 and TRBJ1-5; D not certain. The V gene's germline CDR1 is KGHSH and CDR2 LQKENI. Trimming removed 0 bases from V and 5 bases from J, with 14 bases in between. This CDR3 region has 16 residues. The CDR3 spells CASSPPSGIHYQPQHF. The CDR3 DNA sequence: TGTGCCAGCTCACCACCAAGCGGGATACACTATCAGCCCCAGCATTTT.

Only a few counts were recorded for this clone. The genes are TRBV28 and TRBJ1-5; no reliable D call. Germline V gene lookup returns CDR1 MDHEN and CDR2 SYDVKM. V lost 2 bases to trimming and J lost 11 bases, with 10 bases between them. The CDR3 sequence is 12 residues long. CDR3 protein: CASSLRGQSQHF. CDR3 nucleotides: TGTGCCAGCAGTTTAAGAGGCCAATCCCAGCATTTT.

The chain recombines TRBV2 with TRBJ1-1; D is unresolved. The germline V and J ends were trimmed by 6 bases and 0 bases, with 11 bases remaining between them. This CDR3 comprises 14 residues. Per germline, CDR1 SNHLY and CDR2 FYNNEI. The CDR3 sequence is CASRDTPLNTEAFF. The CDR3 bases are TGTGCCAGCAGAGATACACCACTGAACACTGAAGCTTTCTTT.

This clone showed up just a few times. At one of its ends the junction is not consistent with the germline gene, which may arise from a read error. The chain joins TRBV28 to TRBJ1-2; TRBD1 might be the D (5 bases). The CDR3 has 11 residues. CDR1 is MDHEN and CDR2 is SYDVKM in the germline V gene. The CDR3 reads CASTNRGGARF. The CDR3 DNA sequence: TGTGCCAGCACCAACCGGGGGGGTGCCCGCTTC.

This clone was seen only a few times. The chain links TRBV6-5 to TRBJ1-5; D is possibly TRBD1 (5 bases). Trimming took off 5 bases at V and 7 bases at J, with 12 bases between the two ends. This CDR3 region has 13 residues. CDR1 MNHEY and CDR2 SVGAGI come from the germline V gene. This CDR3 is CASSDRTRQPQHF. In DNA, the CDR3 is TGTGCCAGCAGTGACAGAACAAGGCAGCCCCAGCATTTT.

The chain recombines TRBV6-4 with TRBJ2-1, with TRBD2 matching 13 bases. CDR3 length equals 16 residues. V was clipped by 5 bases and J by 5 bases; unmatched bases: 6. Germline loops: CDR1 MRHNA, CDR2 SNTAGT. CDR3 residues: CASSPVGLAGDNEQFF. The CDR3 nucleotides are TGTGCCAGCAGTCCAGTAGGACTAGCGGGAGACAATGAGCAGTTCTTC.

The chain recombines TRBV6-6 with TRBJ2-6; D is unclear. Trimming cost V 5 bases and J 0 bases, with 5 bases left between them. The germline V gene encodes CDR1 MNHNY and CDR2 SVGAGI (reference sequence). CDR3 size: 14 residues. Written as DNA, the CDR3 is TGTGCCAGCAGTCAGGTCTCTGGGGCCAACGTCCTGACTTTC. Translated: CASSQVSGANVLTF.

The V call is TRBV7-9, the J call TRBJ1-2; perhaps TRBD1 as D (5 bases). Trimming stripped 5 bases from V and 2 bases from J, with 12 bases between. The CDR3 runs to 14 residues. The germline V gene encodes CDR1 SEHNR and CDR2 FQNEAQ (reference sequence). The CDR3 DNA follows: TGTGCCAGCAGCCCGGACAATCCGAACTATGGCTACACCTTC. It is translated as CASSPDNPNYGYTF.

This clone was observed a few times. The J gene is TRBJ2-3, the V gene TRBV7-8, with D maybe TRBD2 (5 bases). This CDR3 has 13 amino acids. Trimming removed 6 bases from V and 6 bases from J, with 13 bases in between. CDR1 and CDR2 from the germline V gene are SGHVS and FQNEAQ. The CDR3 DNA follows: TGTGCCAGCAGGCCCTCGACTATGGATACGCAGTATTTT. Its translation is CASRPSTMDTQYF. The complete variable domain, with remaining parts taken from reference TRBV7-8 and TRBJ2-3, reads GAGVSQSPRYKVAKRGQDVALRCDPISGHVSLFWYQQALGQGPEFLTYFQNEAQLDKSGLPSDRFFAERPEGSVSTLKIQRTQQEDSAVYLCASRPSTMDTQYFGPGTRLTVL.

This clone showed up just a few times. For the CDR3, the DNA is TGTGCCAGCAGGGTGCCCGACGGGACGCAGTATTTT. This sequence encodes CASRVPDGTQYF. The chain joins TRBV5-4 to TRBJ2-3; D is undetermined. The V gene lost 5 bases and the J gene lost 9 bases, with 13 bases spanning the gap. The CDR3 spans 12 residues. Germline lookup yields CDR1 SGHNT and CDR2 YYREEE (reference sequence).

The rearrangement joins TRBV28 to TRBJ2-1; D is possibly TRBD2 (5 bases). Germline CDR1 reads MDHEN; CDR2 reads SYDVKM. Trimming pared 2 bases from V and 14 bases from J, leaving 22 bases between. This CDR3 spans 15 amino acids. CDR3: CASSLGPSRNVVEFF. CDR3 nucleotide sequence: TGTGCCAGCAGTTTAGGGCCTAGCCGCAATGTTGTGGAGTTCTTC.

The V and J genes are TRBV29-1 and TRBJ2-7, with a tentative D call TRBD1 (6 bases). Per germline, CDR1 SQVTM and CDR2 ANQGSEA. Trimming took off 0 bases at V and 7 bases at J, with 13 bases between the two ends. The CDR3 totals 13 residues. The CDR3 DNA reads TGCAGCGTTGAAGATCAGGGGTTTGGAGAGCAGTACTTC. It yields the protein CSVEDQGFGEQYF.

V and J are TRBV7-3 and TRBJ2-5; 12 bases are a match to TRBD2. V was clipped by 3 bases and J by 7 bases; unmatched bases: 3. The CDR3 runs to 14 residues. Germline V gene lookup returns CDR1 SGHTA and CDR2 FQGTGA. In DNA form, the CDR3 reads TGTGCCAGCAGCTTGACGACTAGCGGGGGGACCCAGTACTTC. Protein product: CASSLTTSGGTQYF.

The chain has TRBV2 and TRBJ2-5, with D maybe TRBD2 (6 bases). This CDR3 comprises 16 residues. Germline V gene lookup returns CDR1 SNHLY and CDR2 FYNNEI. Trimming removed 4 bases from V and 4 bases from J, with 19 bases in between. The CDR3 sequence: CASSGRGALKSETQYF. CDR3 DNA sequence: TGTGCCAGCAGTGGGCGGGGCGCTTTAAAGTCAGAGACCCAGTACTTC.

The CDR3, as DNA: TGTGCCAGCACATCCAGGGCTCAGCCCCAGCATTTT. Translation: CASTSRAQPQHF. The chain couples TRBV6-6 to TRBJ1-5; weak D call: TRBD1 (5 bases). V lost 7 bases to trimming and J lost 6 bases, with 10 bases between them. Germline V gene sequence: CDR1 MNHNY, CDR2 SVGAGI (reference sequence). This CDR3 spans 12 amino acids.

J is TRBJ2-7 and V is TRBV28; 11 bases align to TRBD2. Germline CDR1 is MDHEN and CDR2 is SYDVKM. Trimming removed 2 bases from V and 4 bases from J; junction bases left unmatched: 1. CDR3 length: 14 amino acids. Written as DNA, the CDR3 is TGTGCCAGCAGTTTACTAGCGGGAGGATACGAGCAGTACTTC. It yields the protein CASSLLAGGYEQYF.

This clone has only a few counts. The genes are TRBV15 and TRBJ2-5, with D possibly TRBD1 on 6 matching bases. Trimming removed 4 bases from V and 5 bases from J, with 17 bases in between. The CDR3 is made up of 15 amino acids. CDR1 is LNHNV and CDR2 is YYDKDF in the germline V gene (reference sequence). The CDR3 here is CATSTQTGSGETQYF. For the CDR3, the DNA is TGTGCCACCAGCACCCAGACAGGATCTGGGGAGACCCAGTACTTC.

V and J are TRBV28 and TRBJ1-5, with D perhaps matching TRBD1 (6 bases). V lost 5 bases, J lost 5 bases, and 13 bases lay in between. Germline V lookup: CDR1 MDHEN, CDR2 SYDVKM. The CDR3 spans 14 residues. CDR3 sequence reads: CASSHYTGYQPQHF. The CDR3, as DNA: TGTGCCAGCAGTCATTATACAGGGTATCAGCCCCAGCATTTT. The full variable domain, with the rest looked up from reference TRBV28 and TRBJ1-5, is DVKVTQSSRYLVKRTGEKVFLECVQDMDHENMFWYRQDPGLGLRLIYFSYDVKMKEKGDIPEGYSVSREKKERFSLILESASTNQTSMYLCASSHYTGYQPQHFGDGTRLSIL.

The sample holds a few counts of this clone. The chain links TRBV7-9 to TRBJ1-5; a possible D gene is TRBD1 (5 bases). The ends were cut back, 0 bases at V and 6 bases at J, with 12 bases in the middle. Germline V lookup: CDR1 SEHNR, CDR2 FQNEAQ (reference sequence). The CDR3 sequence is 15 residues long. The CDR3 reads CASSLAAGSGQPQHF. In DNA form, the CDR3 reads TGTGCCAGCAGCTTAGCGGCAGGGTCTGGTCAGCCCCAGCATTTT.

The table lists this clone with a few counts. CDR3 nucleotide sequence: TGTGCCACCAGCAGAACAATAGCGGGGGACTCCTACAATGAGCAGTTCTTC. Translated, it gives CATSRTIAGDSYNEQFF. The J gene is TRBJ2-1, the V gene TRBV15; 9 bases match TRBD2. The length of the CDR3 is 17 residues. The germline CDR1 and CDR2 sequences are LNHNV and YYDKDF (reference sequence). J was trimmed by 0 bases and V by 2 bases; bases with no gene match: 5.

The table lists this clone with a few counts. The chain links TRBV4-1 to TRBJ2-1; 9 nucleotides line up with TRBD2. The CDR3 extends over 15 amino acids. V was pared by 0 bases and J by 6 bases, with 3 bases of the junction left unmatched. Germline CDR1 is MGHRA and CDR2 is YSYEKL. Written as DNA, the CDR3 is TGCGCCAGCAGCCAAGAGGGCGGGAGGGCCAATGAGCAGTTCTTC. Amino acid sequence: CASSQEGGRANEQFF.

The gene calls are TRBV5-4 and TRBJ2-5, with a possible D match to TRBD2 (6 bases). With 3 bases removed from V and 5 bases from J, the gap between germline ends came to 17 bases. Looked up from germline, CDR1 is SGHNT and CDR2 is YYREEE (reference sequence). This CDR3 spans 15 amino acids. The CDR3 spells CASSSRDRTGETQYF. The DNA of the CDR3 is TGTGCCAGCAGCTCGCGGGACCGGACGGGGGAGACCCAGTACTTC.

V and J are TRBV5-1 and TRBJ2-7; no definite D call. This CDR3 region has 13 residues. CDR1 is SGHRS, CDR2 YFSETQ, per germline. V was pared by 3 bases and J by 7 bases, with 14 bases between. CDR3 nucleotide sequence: TGCGCCAGCAGCTCACCGGGTTCGGATGAGCAGTACTTC. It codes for CASSSPGSDEQYF.